This passage covers 8 T cell receptor beta chains from one sample sequenced in a study of graft-versus-host responses after intestinal transplantation. No antigen has been assigned to these receptors. Sequencing used immunoSEQ multiplex PCR; TCRdb keeps in-frame clones, though not all of them. The sample records roughly 110,000 clones, around nine tenths being singletons. The input for sequencing was unstimulated CD4+ T cells sorted from spleen or lymph node cells, taken before transplant. Receptors originate from a human donor who was the organ donor for an intestinal transplant.

The CDR3 spells CASSLAPGGGTNTGELFF. For the CDR3, the DNA is TGCGCCAGCAGCTTGGCCCCAGGGGGCGGGACCAACACCGGGGAGCTGTTTTTT. V and J are TRBV5-1 and TRBJ2-2, with 8 bases lining up with TRBD1. The germline V gene has CDR1 SGHRS and CDR2 YFSETQ. V gave up 0 bases and J gave up 2 bases; unmatched junction bases: 9. The CDR3 consists of 18 residues.

This chain links TRBV4-2 with TRBJ1-3; TRBD1 matches 8 bases. The CDR3 is 17 residues long. V was clipped by 0 bases and J by 4 bases; unmatched bases: 8. The germline V gene encodes CDR1 LGHNA and CDR2 YNFKEQ. CDR3 loop: CASSQDRNRGGGNTIYF. The CDR3 bases are TGTGCCAGCAGCCAAGATCGGAACAGGGGGGGAGGAAACACCATATATTTT.

The rearrangement uses TRBV4-3 and TRBJ2-7, with 9 bases fitting TRBD2. CDR3 length: 14 amino acids. In germline, CDR1 is LGHNA, CDR2 YSLEER. V lost 8 bases, J lost 0 bases, and 5 bases stayed unmatched. CDR3 nucleotides: TGCGCCAGCCGCGGGAGGGCTAGCTCCTACGAGCAGTACTTC. This encodes CASRGRASSYEQYF.

The rearrangement joins TRBV7-2 to TRBJ2-3; D might be TRBD1 or TRBD2, each matching 5 bases. The CDR3 runs 14 residues. Trimming removed 7 bases at V and 2 bases at J, with 13 bases between. CDR1 is SGHTA, CDR2 FQGNSA, per germline. The CDR3 sequence is CASTPGRHTDTQYF. In DNA, the CDR3 is TGTGCCAGCACCCCGGGACGCCACACAGATACGCAGTATTTT.

The J gene is TRBJ2-1, the V gene TRBV9, with 12 bases identical to TRBD2. Germline trimming cut 0 bases from V and 3 bases from J; bases unmatched to any gene: 10. Germline V gene lookup returns CDR1 SGDLS and CDR2 YYNGEE. This CDR3 has 19 residues. Here the CDR3 reads CASSVELAGGLKNYNEQFF. The CDR3 nucleotides are TGTGCCAGCAGCGTAGAACTAGCGGGAGGACTTAAAAACTACAATGAGCAGTTCTTC. The variable domain in full, with the rest retrieved from reference TRBV9 and TRBJ2-1, is DSGVTQTPKHLITATGQRVTLRCSPRSGDLSVYWYQQSLDQGLQFLIQYYNGEERAKGNILERFSAQQFPDLHSELNLSSLELGDSALYFCASSVELAGGLKNYNEQFFGPGTRLTVL.

With regard to this clone: The sample holds other DNA sequences that translate to the same CDR3. The V gene is TRBV30, the J gene TRBJ2-1; the D is unclear. This CDR3 region has 11 residues. Germline loops: CDR1 GTSNPN, CDR2 SVGIG (reference sequence). Trimming stripped 0 bases from V and 7 bases from J, with 4 bases between. CDR3 bases: TGTGCCTGGAGTGTAGGGAATGAGCAGTTCTTC. Amino acids: CAWSVGNEQFF.

This chain links TRBV12-5 with TRBJ2-2, with 11 bases aligning to TRBD2. In germline, CDR1 is LGHNT, CDR2 FRNRAP. The junction had 15 bases not matched to a gene; V was cut back by 4 bases and J by 2 bases. This CDR3 is built from 20 residues. CDR3 in DNA: TGTGCTAGTGGTTCAAGAAGACTAGCGGGGAAGGGGGCAAACACCGGGGAGCTGTTTTTT. Translating gives CASGSRRLAGKGANTGELFF.

Comment on this clone: The junction does not match germline at one end; this may be a read error. The J gene is TRBJ2-7, the V gene TRBV7-7, with 8 bases that match TRBD1. There are 15 residues in the CDR3. Germline CDR1 is SSHAT and CDR2 is FNYEAQ (reference sequence). Here the CDR3 reads CASSLVGQGSYEQYF. CDR3 in DNA: TGTGCTAGCAGCTTAGTCGGACAGGGTTCGTACGAGCAGTACTTC.